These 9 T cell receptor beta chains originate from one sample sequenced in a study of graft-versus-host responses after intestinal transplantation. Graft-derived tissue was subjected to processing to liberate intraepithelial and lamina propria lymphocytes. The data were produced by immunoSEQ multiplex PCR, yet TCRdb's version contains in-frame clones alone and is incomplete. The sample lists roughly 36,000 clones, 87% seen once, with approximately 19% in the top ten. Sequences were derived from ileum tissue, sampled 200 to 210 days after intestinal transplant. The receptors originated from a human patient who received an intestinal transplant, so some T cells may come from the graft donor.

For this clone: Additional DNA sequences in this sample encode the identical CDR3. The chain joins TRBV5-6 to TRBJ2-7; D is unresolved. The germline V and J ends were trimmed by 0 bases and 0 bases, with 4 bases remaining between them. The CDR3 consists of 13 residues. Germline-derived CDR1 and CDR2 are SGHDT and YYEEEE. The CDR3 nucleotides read TGTGCCAGCAGCTTGGCAGGCTCCTACGAGCAGTACTTC. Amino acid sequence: CASSLAGSYEQYF.

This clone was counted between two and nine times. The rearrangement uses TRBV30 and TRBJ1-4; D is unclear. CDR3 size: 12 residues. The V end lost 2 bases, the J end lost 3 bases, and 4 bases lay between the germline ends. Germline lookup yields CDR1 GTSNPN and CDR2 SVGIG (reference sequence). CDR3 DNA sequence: TGTGCCTGGAGTCCCGCTAATGAAAAACTGTTTTTT. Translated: CAWSPANEKLFF.

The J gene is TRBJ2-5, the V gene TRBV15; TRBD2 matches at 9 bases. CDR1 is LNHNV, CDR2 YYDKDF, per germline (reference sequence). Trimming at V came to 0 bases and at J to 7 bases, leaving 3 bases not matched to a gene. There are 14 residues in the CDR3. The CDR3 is CATSRETSGPTQYF. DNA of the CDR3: TGTGCCACCAGCAGAGAGACTAGCGGTCCGACCCAGTACTTC.

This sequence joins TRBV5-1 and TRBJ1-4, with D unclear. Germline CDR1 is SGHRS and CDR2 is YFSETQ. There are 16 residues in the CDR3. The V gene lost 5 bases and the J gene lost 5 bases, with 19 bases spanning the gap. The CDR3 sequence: CASRTAAGGVNEKLFF. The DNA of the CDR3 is TGCGCCAGCAGGACGGCAGCGGGCGGAGTAAATGAAAAACTGTTTTTT.

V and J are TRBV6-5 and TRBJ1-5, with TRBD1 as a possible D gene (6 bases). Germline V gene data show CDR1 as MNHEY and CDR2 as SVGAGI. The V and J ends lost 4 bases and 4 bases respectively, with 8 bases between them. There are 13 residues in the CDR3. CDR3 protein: CASSWDTNQPQHF. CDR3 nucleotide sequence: TGTGCCAGCAGTTGGGACACTAATCAGCCCCAGCATTTT.

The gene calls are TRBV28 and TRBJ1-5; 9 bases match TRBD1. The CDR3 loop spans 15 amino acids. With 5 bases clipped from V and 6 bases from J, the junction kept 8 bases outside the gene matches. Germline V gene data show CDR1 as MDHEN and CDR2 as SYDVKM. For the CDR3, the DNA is TGTGCCAGCAGTACCTCCGGGACAGGGAGTCAGCCCCAGCATTTT. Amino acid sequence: CASSTSGTGSQPQHF.

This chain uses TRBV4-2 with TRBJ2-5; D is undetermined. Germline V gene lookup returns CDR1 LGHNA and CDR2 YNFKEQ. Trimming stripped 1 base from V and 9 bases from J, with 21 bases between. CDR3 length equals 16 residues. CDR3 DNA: TGTGCCAGCAGCCAAGTATCAGCACACCCGGTCGAGGCCCAGTACTTC. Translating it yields CASSQVSAHPVEAQYF.

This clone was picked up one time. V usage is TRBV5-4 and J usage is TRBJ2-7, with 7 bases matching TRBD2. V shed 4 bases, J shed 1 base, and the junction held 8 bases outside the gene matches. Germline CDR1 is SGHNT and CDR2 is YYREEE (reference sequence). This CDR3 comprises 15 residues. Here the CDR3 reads CASSPWASGSYEQYF. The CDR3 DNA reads TGTGCCAGCAGCCCTTGGGCTAGCGGATCCTACGAGCAGTACTTC.

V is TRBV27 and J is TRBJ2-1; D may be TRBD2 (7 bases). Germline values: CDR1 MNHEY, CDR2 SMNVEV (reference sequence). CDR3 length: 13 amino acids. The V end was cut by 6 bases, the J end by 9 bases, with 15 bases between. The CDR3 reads CASRNGRGGEQFF. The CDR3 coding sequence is TGTGCCAGCAGAAATGGTAGGGGGGGTGAGCAGTTCTTC.